This T cell receptor beta chain derives from a study of blood T cell repertoires in COVID-19. Study summary: COVID-19 samples collected from the United States, Italy and Spain covered acute and convalescent phases. Sources were T cells, B-cell-depleted T cells, or PBMCs; the material itself was cDNA or gDNA.

Germline V lookup: CDR1 SGHRS, CDR2 YFSETQ. This CDR3 has 15 residues. V was cut by 0 bases and J by 7 bases, with 14 bases left in between. Original handling: Reference gene primer amplification yielded estimated nucleated cell counts. Produced via immunoSEQ multiplex PCR; TCRdb's table is partial and in-frame only. The DNA gave D and trimming, while V, J and clone size come from that table. The data contain tens of thousands of clones, around nine tenths of them singletons. V usage is TRBV5-1 and J usage is TRBJ2-1; perhaps TRBD2 as D (7 bases). This TCR was recovered from a human donor in a cohort sampled during active COVID-19. Sequenced input: peripheral blood. The CDR3 region has the DNA TGCGCCAGCAGCTTGGGACTAGCCCAGGGGAATGAGCAGTTCTTC. It yields the protein CASSLGLAQGNEQFF.